These 28 T cell receptor beta chains were sequenced from one sample in a study of blood T cell repertoires in COVID-19 (dated by TCRdb to the early 2020s). Libraries were prepared through the immunoSEQ multiplex PCR assay. As stored in TCRdb, this immuneACCESS dataset retains in-frame rearrangements with V and J assigned. A fraction of the clones does not appear; measured against another copy, unresolved V genes explain less than half of the discrepancy, and the remainder lacks a known reason. Recorded for this sample are over 100,000 clones; more than 75% of them occurred a single time. The ten largest clones represent over 10% of the sample. Material: peripheral blood. The source is a woman in her sixties or seventies with COVID-19, enrolled during active disease.

This chain's CDR3 is CASSFGENTEAFF. CDR3 bases: TGTGCCAGCAGCTTCGGGGAAAACACTGAAGCTTTCTTT. The chain combines TRBV11-1 with TRBJ1-1; D not resolved. Deletions cut 3 bases from V and 2 bases from J, with 7 bases between. The CDR3 sequence is 13 residues long. CDR1 is SGHAT, CDR2 FQDESV, per germline (reference sequence).

This clone was seen a single time. The V gene is TRBV18, the J gene TRBJ1-6; no reliable D call. V lost 3 bases and J lost 7, with 13 bases in between. The CDR3 has 15 residues. In germline, CDR1 is KGHSH, CDR2 LQKENI. The CDR3 is CASSPESDKNSPLHF. The DNA of the CDR3 is TGTGCCAGCTCACCCGAATCAGACAAAAATTCACCCCTCCACTTT.

The chain employs TRBV15 and TRBJ1-6; 7 bases line up with TRBD1. V dropped 1 base and J dropped 10; count of bases not matched to a gene: 16. CDR1 and CDR2 (germline): LNHNV, YYDKDF (reference sequence). The length of the CDR3 is 18 residues. In DNA form, the CDR3 reads TGTGCCACCAGCAGAGGGTTTGGGACCGACAGGGTGGAATCACCCCTCCACTTT. Its protein product is CATSRGFGTDRVESPLHF.

This sequence joins TRBV6-5 and TRBJ1-5; TRBD1 agrees at 10 bases. The V gene's germline CDR1 is MNHEY and CDR2 SVGAGI. This CDR3 comprises 15 residues. Trimming at V came to 5 bases and at J to 3 bases, leaving 4 bases not matched to a gene. The CDR3 nucleotides read TGTGCCAGCAGTCCCGGGACAGGGGTCAATCAGCCCCAGCATTTT. Translated: CASSPGTGVNQPQHF.

The V and J genes are TRBV23-1 and TRBJ1-2; 7 positions match TRBD1. TRBV23-1 is an ORF for which the function is uncertain. The CDR3 sequence is 16 residues long. Trimming cost V 7 bases and J 4 bases; bases outside gene matches: 15. Written as DNA, the CDR3 is TGCGCCAGCAAAACACGGGGCCCAGGGGGTCCCTATGGCTACACCTTC. Protein product: CASKTRGPGGPYGYTF.

This chain uses TRBV7-9 with TRBJ2-4; perhaps TRBD2 as D (5 bases). The CDR3 spans 17 residues. The V end lost 2 bases, the J end lost 0 bases, and 14 bases lay between the germline ends. Looked up from germline, CDR1 is SEHNR and CDR2 is FQNEAQ (reference sequence). The CDR3 DNA follows: TGTGCCAGCAGCTTATCCCACGGCGAGGGAGCCAAAAACATTCAGTACTTC. Protein sequence: CASSLSHGEGAKNIQYF.

V usage is TRBV5-6 and J usage is TRBJ2-2; 8 nucleotides line up with TRBD1. With V trimmed by 0 bases and J by 1 base, 2 bases remained unmatched. This CDR3 contains 16 residues. Germline CDR1 reads SGHDT; CDR2 reads YYEEEE. The CDR3 sequence is CASSLGDRQNTGELFF. The CDR3 DNA reads TGTGCCAGCAGCTTGGGGGACAGGCAGAACACCGGGGAGCTGTTTTTT.

The chain uses TRBV6-5 and TRBJ1-2; 11 bases fit TRBD1. This CDR3 contains 13 residues. Losses at the gene ends were 5 bases for V and 5 bases for J; bases not matched to a gene: 1. Germline lookup yields CDR1 MNHEY and CDR2 SVGAGI. CDR3 in amino acids: CASSRDRGYGYTF. Here the CDR3 DNA reads TGTGCCAGCAGTAGGGACAGGGGGTATGGCTACACCTTC.

The J gene is TRBJ2-2, the V gene TRBV6-6; 10 bases line up with TRBD2. The CDR3 is made up of 14 amino acids. The germline gives CDR1 MNHNY, CDR2 SVGAGI (reference sequence). Unmatched junction bases numbered 2, after V lost 6 bases and J lost 4 bases. CDR3 sequence: CASRTSGATGELFF. In DNA, the CDR3 is TGTGCCAGCAGAACTAGCGGGGCCACCGGGGAGCTGTTTTTT.

The chain is built from TRBV7-3 and TRBJ1-1; no reliable D call. Trimming shortened V by 3 bases and J by 7 bases, and 12 bases separated the two germline ends. Germline V gives CDR1 SGHTA, CDR2 FQGTGA. This CDR3 has 13 amino acids. This CDR3 reads CASSFTGRDEAFF. CDR3 in DNA: TGTGCCAGCAGCTTTACCGGGAGAGATGAAGCTTTCTTT.

The CDR3 coding sequence is TGTGCCAGTAGGACAGGGGGCGAAGGAACAGATACGCAGTATTTT. This gives the protein CASRTGGEGTDTQYF. The chain employs TRBV19 and TRBJ2-3, with TRBD1 identical over 10 bases. Per the germline V gene, CDR1 is LNHDA and CDR2 is SQIVND (reference sequence). The length of the CDR3 is 15 residues. Germline trimming cut 6 bases from V and 3 bases from J; bases unmatched to any gene: 6.

V gene TRBV28 combines with J gene TRBJ1-5; 9 nucleotides line up with TRBD1. The germline V gene encodes CDR1 MDHEN and CDR2 SYDVKM. The CDR3 is made up of 16 amino acids. V lost 6 bases to trimming and J lost 2 bases; unmatched junction nucleotides: 8. CDR3 region: CASRLDRGVGNQPQHF. The DNA of the CDR3 is TGTGCCAGCAGGCTGGACAGGGGAGTAGGCAATCAGCCCCAGCATTTT.

This clone was picked up a small number of times. The rearrangement joins TRBV7-2 to TRBJ1-1, with a possible D match to TRBD1 (5 bases). The CDR3 spans 16 residues. Germline V gene data show CDR1 as SGHTA and CDR2 as FQGNSA. V lost 8 bases and J lost 4, with 23 bases in between. DNA of the CDR3: TGTGCCAGCTCCCCGACGGGGGGAGGGTCCCCCACTGAAGCTTTCTTT. Amino acid sequence: CASSPTGGGSPTEAFF.

The J gene is TRBJ1-1, the V gene TRBV2, with D perhaps TRBD1 (6 bases). Trimming removed 4 bases from V and 3 bases from J, with 12 bases in between. The CDR3 extends over 14 amino acids. Germline CDR1 reads SNHLY; CDR2 reads FYNNEI. CDR3 coding DNA: TGTGCCAGCAGTGCCCAGGGGTGGGACACTGAAGCTTTCTTT. It translates to CASSAQGWDTEAFF. The whole variable domain, remainder taken from reference TRBV2 and TRBJ1-1, is EPEVTQTPSHQVTQMGQEVILRCVPISNHLYFYWYRQILGQKVEFLVSFYNNEISEKSEIFDDQFSVERPDGSNFTLKIRSTKLEDSAMYFCASSAQGWDTEAFFGQGTRLTVV.

This clone occurred a few times. The chain employs TRBV28 and TRBJ1-1, with a tentative D call TRBD1 (6 bases). Trimming took off 5 bases at V and 7 bases at J, with 20 bases between the two ends. The V gene's germline CDR1 is MDHEN and CDR2 SYDVKM. This CDR3 contains 15 residues. CDR3 in amino acids: CASSLNTGRSSEAFF. CDR3 coding DNA: TGTGCCAGCAGTCTAAATACAGGGAGAAGCAGTGAAGCTTTCTTT.

This sequence joins TRBV5-6 and TRBJ1-6; D call uncertain. V lost 4 bases and J 7 bases, leaving 15 bases between the germline ends. This CDR3 spans 15 amino acids. In germline, CDR1 is SGHDT, CDR2 YYEEEE. Here the CDR3 DNA reads TGTGCCAGCAGCAGGCCGCGGGGAGGGAATTCACCCCTCCACTTT. Translating gives CASSRPRGGNSPLHF.

The chain joins TRBV23-1 to TRBJ1-2; 8 bases match TRBD1. TRBV23-1 is treated as an ORF (open reading frame) with a function not yet certain. V was pared by 2 bases and J by 3 bases, with 5 bases of the junction left unmatched. This CDR3 region has 15 residues. CDR3 in amino acids: CASSQPGQAHYGYTF. CDR3 DNA: TGCGCCAGCAGTCAACCGGGACAGGCCCACTATGGCTACACCTTC.

This chain joins TRBV29-1 and TRBJ2-3; D call uncertain. CDR1 is SQVTM, CDR2 ANQGSEA, per germline. The germline V and J ends were trimmed by 4 bases and 2 bases, with 7 bases remaining between them. This CDR3 is 12 amino acids long. The CDR3 region is CSVAPYTDTQYF. CDR3 DNA sequence: TGCAGCGTTGCGCCCTACACAGATACGCAGTATTTT.

V gene TRBV19 combines with J gene TRBJ1-5; 9 nucleotides agree with TRBD1. This CDR3 region has 13 residues. V dropped 8 bases and J dropped 7; count of bases not matched to a gene: 6. Germline CDR1 and CDR2: LNHDA and SQIVND (reference sequence). The CDR3 coding sequence is TGTGCCAGTGCCGACAGGGGGAGGCAGCCCCAGCATTTT. This encodes CASADRGRQPQHF.

Only a few counts were recorded for this clone. The gene calls are TRBV12-5 and TRBJ1-2; D perhaps matches TRBD1 (6 bases). The V end lost 1 base, the J end lost 4 bases, and 10 bases lay between the germline ends. The CDR3 has 14 amino acids. Germline CDR1 reads LGHNT; CDR2 reads FRNRAP. CDR3 coding DNA: TGTGCTAGTGGTTTGGGGGAAGGGGGCTATGGCTACACCTTC. This codes for CASGLGEGGYGYTF.

This sequence joins TRBV28 and TRBJ2-3, with TRBD2 identical over 9 bases. This CDR3 region has 16 residues. The V gene's germline CDR1 is MDHEN and CDR2 SYDVKM. V trimming: 3 bases; J trimming: 4 bases; junction bases outside the gene matches: 8. CDR3 in DNA: TGTGCCAGCAGTTTGAGGGGCGGGGGGGCCGCAGATACGCAGTATTTT. Its translation: CASSLRGGGAADTQYF.

This chain joins TRBV28 and TRBJ1-4, with 9 bases matching TRBD1. The length of the CDR3 is 16 residues. Germline CDR1 MDHEN, CDR2 SYDVKM. With 0 bases clipped from V and 5 bases from J, the junction kept 4 bases outside the gene matches. For the CDR3, the DNA is TGTGCCAGCAGTTTATGGGACAGGGGCCCCAATGAAAAACTGTTTTTT. Translated: CASSLWDRGPNEKLFF.

The chain uses TRBV27 and TRBJ2-1; a weak D match, TRBD1 (5 bases). The germline V and J ends were trimmed by 3 bases and 0 bases, with 18 bases remaining between them. Germline lookup yields CDR1 MNHEY and CDR2 SMNVEV (reference sequence). The length of the CDR3 is 18 residues. CDR3 sequence (DNA): TGTGCCAGCAGTTTGGAACCCGCAGGGCCCAGCTCCTACAATGAGCAGTTCTTC. Translated, it gives CASSLEPAGPSSYNEQFF.

The V gene is TRBV4-2, the J gene TRBJ2-7, with TRBD2 identical over 8 bases. The CDR3 spans 17 residues. The germline V gene has CDR1 LGHNA and CDR2 YNFKEQ. Trimming at V came to 1 base and at J to 0 bases, leaving 8 bases not matched to a gene. CDR3: CASSQAAGGGISYEQYF. The CDR3, as DNA: TGTGCCAGCAGCCAAGCCGCAGGCGGGGGGATCTCCTACGAGCAGTACTTC.

The rearrangement links TRBV7-9 to TRBJ2-3; D gene unclear. Trimming left V 2 bases short and J 0 bases short, with 9 bases between. The V gene's germline CDR1 is SEHNR and CDR2 FQNEAQ (reference sequence). CDR3 length equals 15 residues. CDR3 DNA sequence: TGTGCCAGCAGCTTATTGGGCACTAGCACAGATACGCAGTATTTT. Translated: CASSLLGTSTDTQYF.

This clone has only a few counts. This chain links TRBV2 with TRBJ1-1; a weak D match, TRBD1 (6 bases). V was pared by 6 bases and J by 7 bases, with 21 bases between. CDR1 and CDR2 (germline): SNHLY, FYNNEI. The CDR3 has 15 amino acids. The CDR3, as DNA: TGTGCCAGCAGAGGGGGGGCAGGTAATTATGGTGAAGCTTTCTTT. Translation gives CASRGGAGNYGEAFF.

The chain recombines TRBV28 with TRBJ1-5; TRBD1 agrees at 8 bases. Trimming cost V 6 bases and J 7 bases; bases outside gene matches: 11. This CDR3 spans 15 amino acids. Germline CDR1 is MDHEN and CDR2 is SYDVKM. The CDR3 DNA sequence: TGTGCCAGCAGCCAAAACAGGGGGGATGCCCAGCCCCAGCATTTT. This codes for CASSQNRGDAQPQHF.

In its sample, this clone was seen once. This rearrangement joins TRBV6-5 to TRBJ1-1; possibly TRBD1 for D (6 bases). Germline CDR1 and CDR2: MNHEY and SVGAGI. V was trimmed by 8 bases and J by 6 bases, leaving 19 bases between them. The CDR3 runs 14 residues. CDR3 coding DNA: TGTGCCAGCGCCTATGGGGGCAGAACTTCTGAAGCTTTCTTT. Its protein is CASAYGGRTSEAFF.